The 28 T cell receptor beta chains below come from one sample, sequenced in a study of T cells in localized non-small cell lung cancer. TCRdb keeps only in-frame clones here, not all; method: immunoSEQ multiplex PCR. Among 70,000 to 95,000 clones listed, roughly 90% were seen once. The material was PBMCs, obtained before any cancer treatment. The receptors originated from a woman aged 40-69 years with stage II squamous cell lung carcinoma.

CDR3 in amino acids: CASSIGDSKNIQYF. CDR3 bases: TGTGCCAGTAGTATCGGGGACAGCAAAAACATTCAGTACTTC. J is TRBJ2-4 and V is TRBV19; TRBD1 aligns across 7 bases. Germline V gene lookup returns CDR1 LNHDA and CDR2 SQIVND (reference sequence). With V trimmed by 3 bases and J by 3 bases, 2 bases remained unmatched. The CDR3 has 14 residues.

The chain joins TRBV7-8 to TRBJ2-7; no firm D call. The V gene's germline CDR1 is SGHVS and CDR2 FQNEAQ. The CDR3 has 16 residues. Trimming left V 2 bases short and J 0 bases short, with 14 bases between. CDR3 DNA sequence: TGTGCCAGCAGCTTACAGAAACAATCGCTCTCCTACGAGCAGTACTTC. It specifies CASSLQKQSLSYEQYF.

The chain uses TRBV5-1 and TRBJ2-7; D is uncertain. Germline CDR1 and CDR2: SGHRS and YFSETQ. Deletions cut 1 base from V and 2 bases from J, with 7 bases between. This CDR3 is built from 13 residues. CDR3 amino acids: CASSLSLPYEQYF. The CDR3 nucleotides are TGCGCCAGCAGCTTGTCTTTACCCTACGAGCAGTACTTC.

The CDR3, as DNA: TGCGCCAGCAGCTTGGGCGGCAGAACTAATGAAAAACTGTTTTTT. Residues: CASSLGGRTNEKLFF. This chain uses TRBV5-1 with TRBJ1-4; D is uncertain. The CDR3 has 15 residues. Germline CDR1 is SGHRS and CDR2 is YFSETQ. The V end lost 0 bases, the J end lost 1 base, and 7 bases lay between the germline ends.

The genes are TRBV5-1 and TRBJ2-1; 9 positions agree with TRBD2. The J segment lost 5 bases and the V segment lost 4 bases, leaving 19 bases of the junction unmatched. The CDR3 length is 19 residues. Germline CDR1 reads SGHRS; CDR2 reads YFSETQ. CDR3 in DNA: TGCGCCAGCAGCGAATGGACGGGTGGATTAGCGGGAGTCGACAATGAGCAGTTCTTC. It specifies CASSEWTGGLAGVDNEQFF. The full variable domain, its missing parts supplied by reference TRBV5-1 and TRBJ2-1, is KAGVTQTPRYLIKTRGQQVTLSCSPISGHRSVSWYQQTPGQGLQFLFEYFSETQRNKGNFPGRFSGRQFSNSRSEMNVSTLELGDSALYLCASSEWTGGLAGVDNEQFFGPGTRLTVL.

This clone was seen just once. The chain links TRBV9 to TRBJ2-1, with no clear D. V was clipped by 0 bases and J by 4 bases, with 11 bases between them. This CDR3 has 15 residues. Germline V gene data show CDR1 as SGDLS and CDR2 as YYNGEE. DNA for the CDR3: TGTGCCAGCAGCGTAGATTTAGCACCTTACAATGAGCAGTTCTTC. It specifies CASSVDLAPYNEQFF.

V usage is TRBV6-1 and J usage is TRBJ1-2; D is ambiguous. This CDR3 contains 14 residues. V lost 4 bases and J lost 4, with 13 bases in between. CDR1 is MNHNS and CDR2 is SASEGT in the germline V gene. DNA of the CDR3: TGTGCCAGCAGTGTTGGTGACATGGGCTATGGCTACACCTTC. Protein product: CASSVGDMGYGYTF.

The genes are TRBV28 and TRBJ2-7; D not resolved. The CDR3 runs to 11 residues. V lost 3 bases and J 5 bases, leaving 5 bases between the germline ends. Germline V gene data show CDR1 as MDHEN and CDR2 as SYDVKM. The CDR3 nucleotides read TGTGCCAGCAGTTTCCGAAACGAGCAGTACTTC. It codes for CASSFRNEQYF. The variable domain in full, completed from reference TRBV28 and TRBJ2-7, reads DVKVTQSSRYLVKRTGEKVFLECVQDMDHENMFWYRQDPGLGLRLIYFSYDVKMKEKGDIPEGYSVSREKKERFSLILESASTNQTSMYLCASSFRNEQYFGPGTRLTVT.

V usage is TRBV5-4 and J usage is TRBJ1-1, with D tentatively TRBD1 (6 bases). The CDR3 is made up of 16 amino acids. CDR1 is SGHNT, CDR2 YYREEE, per germline (reference sequence). The V end lost 0 bases, the J end lost 0 bases, and 12 bases lay between the germline ends. CDR3 residues: CASSLGGQLLNTEAFF. The CDR3 nucleotides are TGTGCCAGCAGCTTGGGAGGACAGCTATTGAACACTGAAGCTTTCTTT. The full variable domain, with the rest looked up from reference TRBV5-4 and TRBJ1-1, is ETGVTQSPTHLIKTRGQQVTLRCSSQSGHNTVSWYQQALGQGPQFIFQYYREEENGRGNFPPRFSGLQFPNYSSELNVNALELDDSALYLCASSLGGQLLNTEAFFGQGTRLTVV.

The V and J genes are TRBV6-6 and TRBJ2-7; no clear D. This CDR3 has 11 residues. V lost 4 bases and J 4 bases, leaving 5 bases between the germline ends. Germline CDR1 is MNHNY and CDR2 is SVGAGI (reference sequence). The DNA for the CDR3 is TGTGCCAGCAGTTTAGGGTACGAGCAGTACTTC. Residues: CASSLGYEQYF.

As DNA, the CDR3 is TGTGCCAGTAACTACGGGGGTTCACCCCTCCACTTT. Amino acid sequence: CASNYGGSPLHF. The chain recombines TRBV19 with TRBJ1-6; D perhaps matches TRBD1 (5 bases). The CDR3 covers 12 residues. Deletions cut 7 bases from V and 9 bases from J, with 10 bases between. CDR1 is LNHDA, CDR2 SQIVND, per germline (reference sequence).

The V gene is TRBV27, the J gene TRBJ1-1, with a possible D match to TRBD1 (6 bases). CDR3 length: 15 residues. Germline V lookup: CDR1 MNHEY, CDR2 SMNVEV (reference sequence). V lost 6 bases to trimming and J lost 1 base, with 15 bases between them. The CDR3 sequence: CASRTKQGPNTEAFF. The CDR3 nucleotides read TGTGCCAGCAGGACAAAACAGGGCCCGAACACTGAAGCTTTCTTT.

This chain uses TRBV15 with TRBJ1-4, with D possibly TRBD1 on 6 matching bases. CDR1 is LNHNV, CDR2 YYDKDF, per germline (reference sequence). The CDR3 has 16 residues. The V and J ends lost 4 bases and 0 bases respectively, with 12 bases between them. The CDR3, as DNA: TGTGCCACCAGCACCCTGCGACAGGCAACTAATGAAAAACTGTTTTTT. This translates into CATSTLRQATNEKLFF.

This clone is a singleton in its sample. The V and J genes are TRBV7-2 and TRBJ1-5, with TRBD1 as a possible D gene (6 bases). Germline V CDR1 and CDR2: SGHTA, FQGNSA. V lost 4 bases, J lost 3 bases, and 13 bases lay in between. The CDR3 has 15 amino acids. This CDR3 reads CASSSRTAPNQPQHF. The CDR3 coding sequence is TGTGCCAGCAGCTCTAGGACAGCGCCCAATCAGCCCCAGCATTTT.

This sequence joins TRBV9 and TRBJ1-4; 7 nucleotides match TRBD1. Trimming took 3 bases from V and 0 from J; bases not matched to a gene: 2. This CDR3 is built from 15 residues. Germline V gene sequence: CDR1 SGDLS, CDR2 YYNGEE. The CDR3 coding sequence is TGTGCCAGCAGCGCCGGACAGGCAACTAATGAAAAACTGTTTTTT. This sequence encodes CASSAGQATNEKLFF.

V is TRBV5-4 and J is TRBJ2-2; TRBD2 agrees at 7 bases. V dropped 4 bases and J dropped 6; count of bases not matched to a gene: 9. The CDR3 covers 15 residues. The V gene's germline CDR1 is SGHNT and CDR2 YYREEE (reference sequence). The CDR3 nucleotides are TGTGCCAGCAGCGCCGGACTAGTAGGTGCCGGGGAGCTGTTTTTT. Encoded protein: CASSAGLVGAGELFF.

The V call is TRBV19, the J call TRBJ1-2; D uncertain. The CDR3 sequence is 12 residues long. The V and J ends lost 3 bases and 8 bases respectively, with 10 bases between them. Germline values: CDR1 LNHDA, CDR2 SQIVND (reference sequence). CDR3 in amino acids: CASSIGGKGYTF. The CDR3, as DNA: TGTGCCAGTAGTATTGGAGGAAAGGGCTACACCTTC.

V and J are TRBV27 and TRBJ2-2; D ambiguous. V gave up 5 bases and J gave up 3 bases, with 1 base separating them. Germline CDR1 is MNHEY and CDR2 is SMNVEV (reference sequence). This CDR3 comprises 11 residues. This chain's CDR3 is CASSHTGELFF. For the CDR3, the DNA is TGTGCCAGCAGTCACACCGGGGAGCTGTTTTTT.

The chain has TRBV29-1 and TRBJ1-4; perhaps TRBD1 as D (5 bases). CDR1 and CDR2 (germline): SQVTM, ANQGSEA. This CDR3 has 14 residues. The V end lost 6 bases, the J end lost 10 bases, and 21 bases lay between the germline ends. CDR3 bases: TGCAGCGTCCGTCCTGGGGGGATTGTGGGAAAACTGTTTTTT. This translates into CSVRPGGIVGKLFF.

The chain combines TRBV5-4 with TRBJ1-1, with D hard to call. Germline lookup yields CDR1 SGHNT and CDR2 YYREEE (reference sequence). CDR3 size: 13 residues. V gave up 3 bases and J gave up 1 base, with 7 bases separating them. The CDR3 DNA is TGTGCCAGCAGCTACCCACCGAACACTGAAGCTTTCTTT. Amino acid sequence: CASSYPPNTEAFF.

J is TRBJ2-5 and V is TRBV6-5; D assignment may be TRBD1 or TRBD2 (5 bases each). Germline values: CDR1 MNHEY, CDR2 SVGAGI. The ends were cut back, 5 bases at V and 3 bases at J, with 13 bases in the middle. CDR3 size: 14 residues. This CDR3 is CASSRGTLEETQYF. The DNA for the CDR3 is TGTGCCAGCAGTCGAGGGACCCTGGAAGAGACCCAGTACTTC.

The chain has TRBV30 and TRBJ2-3; D is unresolved. The V gene's germline CDR1 is GTSNPN and CDR2 SVGIG (reference sequence). The CDR3 totals 14 residues. Deletions cut 3 bases from V and 0 bases from J, with 10 bases between. DNA of the CDR3: TGTGCCTGGAGATCTGGGTATAGCACAGATACGCAGTATTTT. Translating gives CAWRSGYSTDTQYF.

The sample holds one count of this clone. The chain links TRBV2 to TRBJ2-1; 9 positions agree with TRBD1. The CDR3 is made up of 13 amino acids. Germline assignment: CDR1 SNHLY and CDR2 FYNNEI. Trimming removed 10 bases from V and 7 bases from J; junction bases left unmatched: 8. The CDR3 bases are TGTGCCACAGGGACAGGGAGGAGTAATGAGCAGTTCTTC. Its protein product is CATGTGRSNEQFF.

The chain uses TRBV5-1 and TRBJ2-3; D is possibly TRBD1 or TRBD2 (5 bases each). V gave up 3 bases and J gave up 3 bases, with 20 bases separating them. The CDR3 has 17 residues. The V gene's germline CDR1 is SGHRS and CDR2 YFSETQ. CDR3 region: CASSWGWRQGVTDTQYF. Written as DNA, the CDR3 is TGCGCCAGCAGCTGGGGGTGGAGGCAAGGCGTGACAGATACGCAGTATTTT.

The chain recombines TRBV30 with TRBJ2-2; TRBD1 aligns across 7 bases. Germline loops: CDR1 GTSNPN, CDR2 SVGIG (reference sequence). The CDR3 loop spans 14 amino acids. V lost 7 bases to trimming and J lost 0 bases; unmatched junction nucleotides: 5. The CDR3, as DNA: TGTGCCTTTAGGGGGCTTACGAACACCGGGGAGCTGTTTTTT. As protein: CAFRGLTNTGELFF.

The V call is TRBV11-3, the J call TRBJ2-7; D is possibly TRBD2 (7 bases). This CDR3 region has 15 residues. From germline, CDR1 is SGHNT and CDR2 YENEEA. The ends were cut back, 5 bases at V and 0 bases at J, with 14 bases in the middle. CDR3 region: CASSPRGGASYEQYF. CDR3 nucleotide sequence: TGTGCCAGCAGCCCTAGGGGGGGTGCCTCCTACGAGCAGTACTTC.

In DNA, the CDR3 is TGTGCCAGCAGCCCCCCCTTGGGGCCTGAGCAGTACTTC. Amino acid sequence: CASSPPLGPEQYF. This sequence joins TRBV4-2 and TRBJ2-7; maybe TRBD1 (5 bases). V was cut by 4 bases and J by 7 bases, with 14 bases left in between. The CDR3 loop spans 13 amino acids. From germline, CDR1 is LGHNA and CDR2 YNFKEQ.

This clone has a single count. The V and J genes are TRBV27 and TRBJ2-7, with 8 nucleotides matching TRBD1. The CDR3 extends over 17 amino acids. Trimming at V came to 3 bases and at J to 0 bases, leaving 10 bases not matched to a gene. Germline values: CDR1 MNHEY, CDR2 SMNVEV (reference sequence). DNA for the CDR3: TGTGCCAGCAGTTTCTATCGAGGAACAGGGGGCTCCTACGAGCAGTACTTC. Translating gives CASSFYRGTGGSYEQYF.